The present entry profiles one TCR beta chain with its context. The antigen remains unidentified. Germline values: CDR1 MNHNS, CDR2 SASEGT. Trimming left V 6 bases short and J 7 bases short, with 16 bases between. The CDR3 contains 13 residues. The source of the sample is a study of CD8 T cells in Susac syndrome. General study results and limits: The authors found no clonal expansion in Susac syndrome CD4+ T cell repertoires.

RNA amounts of roughly 0.5 to 1 ug underwent reverse transcription with random hexamers. TCRdb itself ran the immunoSEQ multiplex PCR reads through MiXCR, one entry per CDR3 protein. The repertoire has over 150,000 distinct CDR3 sequences, approximately 94% of them found once; the top ten carry approximately 0.12%. The material sequenced was CD4+ T cells from PBMCs. The clonotype was recovered from a human donor with Susac syndrome. The gene calls are TRBV6-1 and TRBJ2-7, with D maybe TRBD1 (6 bases). The CDR3 DNA is TGTGCCAGCAGCTCTACAGGGTCAGGTGAGCAGTACGTC. Its protein is CASSSTGSGEQYV.